Here is one T cell receptor beta chain with its context. Antigen: not known. Germline V lookup: CDR1 DFQATT, CDR2 SNEGSKA (reference sequence). The CDR3 contains 16 residues. The germline V and J ends were trimmed by 3 bases and 4 bases, with 19 bases remaining between them. This sample is part of a study of T-cell memory formation after mild COVID-19. Overall study: Clusters of TCRs were largely donor specific. Findings and caveats of the study: Still unconfirmed is whether the second-wave clones peaking on day 37 recognized SARS-CoV-2.

TCRdb itself ran the 5' RACE reads through MiXCR, one entry per CDR3 protein. The sample has roughly 89,000 distinct CDR3 sequences, about 13% seen once; the top ten hold around 27%. Sample: PBMCs or a T cell subset sorted from them (not recorded which). The chain uses TRBV20-1 and TRBJ2-1; D may be TRBD2 (5 bases). This TCR derives from an adult woman who had mild COVID-19 (a few samples of this study predate the infection). Cell type and time point are not known. As DNA, the CDR3 is TGCAGTGCTAGGGGATTTCAGGCGGGTGATTACAATGAGCAGTTCTTC. Amino acids: CSARGFQAGDYNEQFF.